Shown below are 27 T cell receptor beta chains from a single sample sequenced in a study of T-cell reconstitution after alpha-beta-depleted transplantation in children. Unique molecular identifiers were used to barcode this TCRbeta library. MiXCR, run by TCRdb on the PCR reads, gives a single entry per CDR3 protein. There are tens of thousands of distinct CDR3 sequences in the sample; approximately 18% occur only once, and approximately 55% lies in the top ten. This material consisted of PBMCs, mostly from graft donor cells, taken 360 days after TCRalphabeta/CD19-depleted stem cell transplant. These receptors originate from a male patient under 10 years old who had a stem cell transplant for acute lymphoblastic leukemia, so the T cells may come from the graft donor.

V gene TRBV12-3 or TRBV12-4 combines with J gene TRBJ2-3; no definite D call. The V end was cut by 6 bases, the J end by 0 bases, with 19 bases between. The CDR3 covers 17 residues. The CDR3 protein is CASSPLLGGYSTDTQYF. CDR3 in DNA: TGTGCCAGCAGCCCACTCCTTGGCGGCTATAGCACAGATACGCAGTATTTT.

In this sample, this clonotype turned up many times. The V call is TRBV5-1, the J call TRBJ2-7; TRBD2 aligns across 7 bases. The CDR3 spans 13 residues. Losses at the gene ends were 3 bases for V and 6 bases for J; bases not matched to a gene: 6. Germline V gene lookup returns CDR1 SGHRS and CDR2 YFSETQ. The CDR3 protein is CASSSGLVAEQYF. The DNA for the CDR3 is TGCGCCAGCAGCTCTGGACTAGTGGCCGAGCAGTACTTC.

This clonotype was seen more than once but under ten times. V and J are TRBV5-1 and TRBJ1-2, with D perhaps matching TRBD1 (5 bases). The CDR3 length is 16 residues. Between the trimmed V and J ends, which lost 2 bases and 5 bases, there was a span of 19 bases. The V gene's germline CDR1 is SGHRS and CDR2 YFSETQ. CDR3 sequence: CASSLRYRTHNYGYTF. In DNA, the CDR3 is TGCGCCAGCAGCTTACGGTACAGGACGCATAATTATGGCTACACCTTC.

This clonotype has just a few counts. The chain employs TRBV4-2 and TRBJ2-3; D possibly corresponds to TRBD1 (5 bases). CDR1 is LGHNA, CDR2 YNFKEQ, per germline. CDR3 size: 18 residues. V was shortened by 3 bases and J by 6 bases, with 25 bases between the two germline ends. DNA for the CDR3: TGTGCCAGCAGCCAGTTGCCATGGTTACAGGAGAGCATGGATACGCAGTATTTT. Translated, it gives CASSQLPWLQESMDTQYF.

The sample holds a few counts of this clonotype. The chain has TRBV5-1 and TRBJ2-1; D remains unclear. The V gene lost 4 bases and the J gene lost 5 bases, with 4 bases spanning the gap. CDR1 and CDR2 (germline): SGHRS, YFSETQ. This CDR3 has 11 residues. Here the CDR3 reads CASSAHNEQFF. The DNA for the CDR3 is TGCGCCAGCAGCGCCCACAATGAGCAGTTCTTC.

This clonotype was counted between two and nine times. The CDR3 nucleotides read TGTGCCAGCAGCTTAAAGGGGGAGTTGAACACTGAAGCTTTCTTT. Translation: CASSLKGELNTEAFF. This chain uses TRBV7-9 with TRBJ1-1; maybe TRBD1 (6 bases). CDR1 SEHNR and CDR2 FQNEAQ come from the germline V gene (reference sequence). The CDR3 spans 15 residues. V lost 2 bases and J 0 bases, leaving 10 bases between the germline ends. The variable domain in full, with the rest retrieved from reference TRBV7-9 and TRBJ1-1, is DTGVSQNPRHKITKRGQNVTFRCDPISEHNRLYWYRQTLGQGPEFLTYFQNEAQLEKSRLLSDRFSAERPKGSFSTLEIQRTEQGDSAMYLCASSLKGELNTEAFFGQGTRLTVV.

This clonotype was detected only a few times. The chain has TRBV30 and TRBJ2-2, with D possibly being TRBD1 or TRBD2 (5 bases each). CDR1 and CDR2 from the germline V gene are GTSNPN and SVGIG (reference sequence). Between the trimmed V and J ends, which lost 3 bases and 4 bases, there was a span of 18 bases. The CDR3 covers 16 residues. The CDR3 is CAWSLILGTPTGELFF. CDR3 in DNA: TGTGCCTGGAGCTTGATTCTAGGGACCCCCACCGGGGAGCTGTTTTTT.

In its sample, this clonotype was seen a few times. This rearrangement joins TRBV6-5 to TRBJ2-5; D perhaps matches TRBD1 (5 bases). Germline V gene sequence: CDR1 MNHEY, CDR2 SVGAGI. Trimming cost V 0 bases and J 1 base, with 12 bases left between them. This CDR3 comprises 16 residues. The CDR3 DNA follows: TGTGCCAGCAGTTACTCGTGGGCGCAGGGCCAAGAGACCCAGTACTTC. As protein: CASSYSWAQGQETQYF.

The V gene is TRBV18, the J gene TRBJ2-7, with unresolved D. This CDR3 spans 12 amino acids. Trimming shortened V by 3 bases and J by 0 bases, and 3 bases separated the two germline ends. Per germline, CDR1 KGHSH and CDR2 LQKENI. Written as DNA, the CDR3 is TGTGCCAGCTCACCCCCCTCCTACGAGCAGTACTTC. Its translation is CASSPPSYEQYF.

This clonotype was observed a few times. This sequence joins TRBV12-3 or TRBV12-4 and TRBJ2-7; 13 nucleotides align to TRBD2. The CDR3 contains 17 residues. V was pared by 0 bases and J by 4 bases, with 6 bases of the junction left unmatched. For the CDR3, the DNA is TGTGCCAGCAGTTTAGCTCTAAGACTAGCGGGAGGTTACGAGCAGTACTTC. Translating gives CASSLALRLAGGYEQYF.

The chain links TRBV15 to TRBJ2-7; 8 bases are a match to TRBD2. Germline CDR1 LNHNV, CDR2 YYDKDF (reference sequence). The CDR3 contains 18 residues. After removal of 8 bases from V and 6 bases from J, the junction contained 24 bases not matched to a gene. As DNA, the CDR3 is TGTGCCACCGCCTTGCGGAAAAGCGGGAGATTGGGTCCGGGCGAGCAGTACTTC. This gives the protein CATALRKSGRLGPGEQYF.

The chain is built from TRBV11-2 and TRBJ2-7; 9 nucleotides align to TRBD2. Trimming at V came to 2 bases and at J to 3 bases, leaving 8 bases not matched to a gene. CDR3 length equals 16 residues. Germline V lookup: CDR1 SGHAT, CDR2 FQNNGV. The chain's CDR3 is CASSLHVAGANYEQYF. The CDR3 DNA reads TGTGCCAGCAGCTTACATGTAGCGGGAGCAAACTACGAGCAGTACTTC.

In this sample, this clonotype turned up many times. The gene calls are TRBV4-1 and TRBJ2-1; 10 nucleotides match TRBD2. Germline trimming cut 4 bases from V and 9 bases from J; bases unmatched to any gene: 21. The CDR3 loop spans 19 amino acids. Per germline, CDR1 MGHRA and CDR2 YSYEKL. The CDR3, as DNA: TGCGCCAGCAGCCCCCACGGGTCTAGCGGGAGTAGGGGATTACGTGAGCAGTTCTTC. The encoded protein is CASSPHGSSGSRGLREQFF.

This clonotype has a count of ten or more. The chain carries TRBV5-5 and TRBJ2-7; maybe TRBD1 (5 bases). Trimming stripped 4 bases from V and 5 bases from J, with 19 bases between. The germline V gene has CDR1 SGHKS and CDR2 YYEKEE (reference sequence). The CDR3 loop spans 15 amino acids. The CDR3 coding sequence is TGTGCCAGCAGCAACCGAAGGCAGGGTTTCAACGAGCAGTACTTC. Translation gives CASSNRRQGFNEQYF.

This clonotype appeared a few times. The chain couples TRBV6-5 to TRBJ1-2, with 7 bases that match TRBD1. V was clipped by 4 bases and J by 4 bases; unmatched bases: 9. Germline assignment: CDR1 MNHEY and CDR2 SVGAGI. CDR3 length: 15 residues. The CDR3 DNA reads as TGTGCCAGCAGTTTTACTCCGACAGGGACCTATGGCTACACCTTC. Amino acids: CASSFTPTGTYGYTF.

The sample holds a few counts of this clonotype. The genes are TRBV7-9 and TRBJ2-3, with a tentative D call TRBD2 (5 bases). The CDR3 has 13 residues. The germline V and J ends were trimmed by 7 bases and 2 bases, with 10 bases remaining between them. Germline V lookup: CDR1 SEHNR, CDR2 FQNEAQ (reference sequence). The DNA for the CDR3 is TGTGCCAGCAATGAGGGAAACACAGATACGCAGTATTTT. Translated, it gives CASNEGNTDTQYF. Full variable domain (outside the CDR3, taken from reference TRBV7-9 and TRBJ2-3): DTGVSQNPRHKITKRGQNVTFRCDPISEHNRLYWYRQTLGQGPEFLTYFQNEAQLEKSRLLSDRFSAERPKGSFSTLEIQRTEQGDSAMYLCASNEGNTDTQYFGPGTRLTVL.

The V gene is TRBV6-1, the J gene TRBJ1-6, with 10 positions matching TRBD1. From germline, CDR1 is MNHNS and CDR2 SASEGT. The junction had 11 bases not matched to a gene; V was cut back by 7 bases and J by 8 bases. CDR3 length equals 16 residues. The CDR3 DNA reads as TGTGCCAGCACCGAGACAGGGGGCGACTTGTATTCACCCCTCCACTTT. Protein: CASTETGGDLYSPLHF.

Many counts were recorded for this clonotype. Here the CDR3 DNA reads TGTGCCAGCACCCTTATTCGGGCGAGACACACAGATACGCAGTATTTT. It codes for CASTLIRARHTDTQYF. The genes are TRBV11-2 and TRBJ2-3; D is ambiguous. The V end was cut by 7 bases, the J end by 2 bases, with 19 bases between. CDR3 length: 16 amino acids. The germline CDR1 and CDR2 sequences are SGHAT and FQNNGV.

This clonotype was detected only a few times. The chain has TRBV5-1 and TRBJ1-1; D not certain. Germline V gene sequence: CDR1 SGHRS, CDR2 YFSETQ. The CDR3 is made up of 13 amino acids. Trimming left V 4 bases short and J 4 bases short, with 11 bases between. CDR3 in amino acids: CASSPVPGTEAFF. The CDR3 region has the DNA TGCGCCAGCAGCCCTGTACCCGGCACTGAAGCTTTCTTT. Full variable domain (outside the CDR3, taken from reference TRBV5-1 and TRBJ1-1): KAGVTQTPRYLIKTRGQQVTLSCSPISGHRSVSWYQQTPGQGLQFLFEYFSETQRNKGNFPGRFSGRQFSNSRSEMNVSTLELGDSALYLCASSPVPGTEAFFGQGTRLTVV.

The V gene is TRBV5-1, the J gene TRBJ1-3; 7 nucleotides agree with TRBD1. CDR1 and CDR2 from the germline V gene are SGHRS and YFSETQ. The CDR3 covers 16 residues. V lost 4 bases to trimming and J lost 0 bases; unmatched junction nucleotides: 7. CDR3 in amino acids: CASSPRDSSSGNTIYF. The CDR3 coding sequence is TGCGCCAGCAGCCCGAGGGACAGTTCCTCTGGAAACACCATATATTTT.

The table lists this clonotype with a few counts. CDR3 in DNA: TGTGCCAGCAGCTCTGACAGGGATACTGAAGCTTTCTTT. Amino acid sequence: CASSSDRDTEAFF. The chain links TRBV7-9 to TRBJ1-1; 7 bases map to TRBD1. This CDR3 is 13 amino acids long. The germline CDR1 and CDR2 sequences are SEHNR and FQNEAQ (reference sequence). Germline trimming cut 4 bases from V and 5 bases from J; bases unmatched to any gene: 4. Complete variable domain (other parts from reference TRBV7-9 and TRBJ1-1): DTGVSQNPRHKITKRGQNVTFRCDPISEHNRLYWYRQTLGQGPEFLTYFQNEAQLEKSRLLSDRFSAERPKGSFSTLEIQRTEQGDSAMYLCASSSDRDTEAFFGQGTRLTVV.

This chain uses TRBV6-1 with TRBJ2-5, with TRBD1 matching 10 bases. Germline V gene lookup returns CDR1 MNHNS and CDR2 SASEGT. The V gene end was trimmed by 6 bases and the J gene end by 5 bases; junction bases not matched to a gene: 15. The CDR3 spans 17 residues. Here the CDR3 DNA reads TGTGCCAGCAGCCCCGGGACAGGGGTGTGGGCCGCGGAGACCCAGTACTTC. Amino acids: CASSPGTGVWAAETQYF.

This sequence joins TRBV7-9 and TRBJ2-1, with D perhaps being TRBD1 or TRBD2 (5 bases each). V was pared by 5 bases and J by 9 bases, with 17 bases between. The CDR3 covers 14 residues. From germline, CDR1 is SEHNR and CDR2 FQNEAQ (reference sequence). The CDR3 sequence is CASSVSPGRSEQFF. Written as DNA, the CDR3 is TGTGCCAGCAGCGTCTCACCGGGACGTTCTGAGCAGTTCTTC.

This clonotype has ten or more counts. The rearrangement links TRBV11-3 to TRBJ2-2; D gene ambiguous. The CDR3 sequence is 14 residues long. Trimming took off 8 bases at V and 2 bases at J, with 12 bases between the two ends. CDR1 and CDR2 (germline): SGHNT, YENEEA. This chain's CDR3 is CASASGVNTGELFF. In DNA form, the CDR3 reads TGTGCCAGCGCGTCCGGCGTCAACACCGGGGAGCTGTTTTTT. The whole variable domain, filled in from reference TRBV11-3 and TRBJ2-2, reads EAGVVQSPRYKIIEKKQPVAFWCNPISGHNTLYWYLQNLGQGPELLIRYENEEAVDDSQLPKDRFSAERLKGVDSTLKIQPAELGDSAVYLCASASGVNTGELFFGEGSRLTVL.

This clonotype was counted only a few times. This chain joins TRBV7-9 and TRBJ2-5, with D perhaps TRBD2 (6 bases). V was shortened by 5 bases and J by 5 bases, with 21 bases between the two germline ends. CDR1 is SEHNR and CDR2 is FQNEAQ in the germline V gene (reference sequence). The CDR3 is 16 residues long. CDR3 nucleotides: TGTGCCAGCAGCAACTCTTTGTCGGGAGAAAGGGAGACCCAGTACTTC. Amino acid sequence: CASSNSLSGERETQYF.

The chain combines TRBV4-1 with TRBJ1-4, with D possibly TRBD1 on 5 matching bases. Germline CDR1 reads MGHRA; CDR2 reads YSYEKL. The CDR3 runs 18 residues. V gave up 0 bases and J gave up 8 bases, with 22 bases separating them. The CDR3: CASSQEAFAGGGREKLFF. Written as DNA, the CDR3 is TGCGCCAGCAGCCAAGAAGCCTTCGCGGGGGGAGGAAGGGAAAAACTGTTTTTT.

This clonotype appeared many times. The rearrangement uses TRBV12-3 or TRBV12-4 and TRBJ2-4; D unresolved. Trimming removed 2 bases at V and 1 base at J, with 6 bases between. This CDR3 contains 14 residues. This chain's CDR3 is CASSLSHAKNIQYF. The CDR3 DNA follows: TGTGCCAGCAGTTTATCCCACGCCAAAAACATTCAGTACTTC.